This TCR beta chain came from a study of cytomegalovirus exposure and HLA in healthy donors. The wider study: The 100 to 150 validation repertoires matched the roughly 630 first-cohort repertoires in platform, a later analysis reported. Study outcomes and limitations: Most TCR sequences were rare, but some public TCRs occurred in many donors. According to the study, some 160 TCR beta chains were cytomegalovirus-associated. A classifier reportedly called cytomegalovirus status with high sensitivity and specificity.

This CDR3 is built from 15 residues. Between the trimmed V and J ends, which lost 4 bases and 4 bases, there was a span of 15 bases. Germline-derived CDR1 and CDR2 are SGHRS and YFSETQ. Profiled with immunoSEQ multiplex PCR; TCRdb holds only in-frame clones, not every one. The data contain 50,000 to 80,000 clones, 85% to 95% of them singletons. As concerns this clone: The antigen remains undetermined.

The sample was PBMCs. The receptor comes from a young woman in good health and CMV-seropositive. V gene TRBV5-1 combines with J gene TRBJ2-1; a possible D gene is TRBD1 (6 bases). The CDR3 nucleotides read TGCGCCAGCAGCCCCGAGGGGGTAGTTTACAATGAGCAGTTCTTC. This encodes CASSPEGVVYNEQFF.